The next 13 T cell receptor beta chains were all read from a single sample in a study of siplizumab effects on memory and regulatory T cells. TCRdb's table, derived via immunoSEQ multiplex PCR, lists solely in-frame clones and lacks some. The sample shows some 53,000 clones, about 97% of them seen only once. Material for sequencing was naive CD4+ T cells sorted from blood. The receptors come from a human donor in good health.

The rearrangement joins TRBV28 to TRBJ1-1; D is ambiguous. CDR1 MDHEN and CDR2 SYDVKM come from the germline V gene. Trimming removed 2 bases at V and 0 bases at J, with 7 bases between. The CDR3 sequence is 14 residues long. The CDR3: CASSLKFMNTEAFF. CDR3 sequence (DNA): TGTGCCAGCAGTTTAAAGTTCATGAACACTGAAGCTTTCTTT. Variable domain in full (rest from reference TRBV28 and TRBJ1-1): DVKVTQSSRYLVKRTGEKVFLECVQDMDHENMFWYRQDPGLGLRLIYFSYDVKMKEKGDIPEGYSVSREKKERFSLILESASTNQTSMYLCASSLKFMNTEAFFGQGTRLTVV.

The CDR3 protein is CASSVEVFVSETEAFF. The CDR3, as DNA: TGTGCCAGCAGCGTAGAGGTATTCGTCAGTGAGACTGAAGCTTTCTTT. The gene calls are TRBV9 and TRBJ1-1; D call uncertain. The CDR3 sequence is 16 residues long. The germline CDR1 and CDR2 sequences are SGDLS and YYNGEE. Trimming pared 0 bases from V and 5 bases from J, leaving 17 bases between.

The rearrangement joins TRBV19 to TRBJ1-2; the match to TRBD1 covers 8 bases. In germline, CDR1 is LNHDA, CDR2 SQIVND (reference sequence). CDR3 size: 16 residues. V trimming: 2 bases; J trimming: 3 bases; junction bases outside the gene matches: 8. The CDR3 DNA reads TGTGCCAGTAGTATAAGGGAAGGACAGGGATACTATGGCTACACCTTC. Protein sequence: CASSIREGQGYYGYTF.

The J gene is TRBJ2-7, the V gene TRBV28; the D is unclear. V was clipped by 3 bases and J by 6 bases, with 9 bases between them. Germline lookup yields CDR1 MDHEN and CDR2 SYDVKM. The CDR3 extends over 12 amino acids. This chain's CDR3 is CASSLYQVEQYF. CDR3 nucleotide sequence: TGTGCCAGCAGTTTGTACCAGGTCGAGCAGTACTTC.

The rearrangement links TRBV29-1 to TRBJ2-7, with 12 bases lining up with TRBD1. The trim removed 5 bases at V and 4 bases at J, leaving 6 bases unmatched. The germline V gene has CDR1 SQVTM and CDR2 ANQGSEA. The CDR3 runs to 14 residues. The CDR3 region is CSVSGTGGRYEQYF. The CDR3 nucleotides read TGCAGCGTTTCCGGGACAGGGGGCAGGTACGAGCAGTACTTC.

The chain uses TRBV6-1 and TRBJ1-3, with 7 bases identical to TRBD1. The CDR3 extends over 14 amino acids. From germline, CDR1 is MNHNS and CDR2 SASEGT. Trimming cost V 2 bases and J 2 bases; bases outside gene matches: 0. DNA for the CDR3: TGTGCCAGCAGTGAACAGGGGGCTGGAAACACCATATATTTT. This translates into CASSEQGAGNTIYF.

This chain joins TRBV13 and TRBJ1-2; no firm D call. The V gene's germline CDR1 is PRHDT and CDR2 FYEKMQ (reference sequence). This CDR3 region has 11 residues. Trimming cost V 0 bases and J 7 bases, with 3 bases left between them. For the CDR3, the DNA is TGTGCCAGCAGCTTAGGGGGTGGCTACACCTTC. This encodes CASSLGGGYTF. The complete variable domain, with remaining parts taken from reference TRBV13 and TRBJ1-2, reads AAGVIQSPRHLIKEKRETATLKCYPIPRHDTVYWYQQGPGQDPQFLISFYEKMQSDKGSIPDRFSAQQFSDYHSELNMSSLELGDSALYFCASSLGGGYTFGSGTRLTVV.

The chain is built from TRBV27 and TRBJ2-7; 8 positions agree with TRBD1. Looked up from germline, CDR1 is MNHEY and CDR2 is SMNVEV (reference sequence). CDR3 length: 13 residues. Trimming cost V 3 bases and J 6 bases; bases outside gene matches: 4. The chain's CDR3 is CASSFGTGPEQYF. The DNA for the CDR3 is TGTGCCAGCAGTTTCGGGACAGGCCCCGAGCAGTACTTC.

This rearrangement joins TRBV14 to TRBJ1-4; D perhaps matches TRBD1 (5 bases). The CDR3 has 15 amino acids. CDR1 and CDR2 from the germline V gene are SGHDN and FVKESK. The ends were cut back, 1 base at V and 5 bases at J, with 11 bases in the middle. The CDR3 bases are TGTGCCAGCAGCCAAGGAGGGCGGGGGAATGAAAAACTGTTTTTT. It is translated as CASSQGGRGNEKLFF.

V gene TRBV10-3 combines with J gene TRBJ1-2; D is perhaps TRBD1 (6 bases). Germline V gives CDR1 ENHRY, CDR2 SYGVKD. The V end was cut by 4 bases, the J end by 3 bases, with 15 bases between. CDR3 size: 15 residues. The CDR3 spells CAISGKTGMHYGYTF. The DNA of the CDR3 is TGTGCCATCAGTGGAAAGACAGGAATGCACTATGGCTACACCTTC.

The genes are TRBV5-1 and TRBJ2-5, with a possible D match to TRBD2 (5 bases). The J call is doubtful: the DNA matches TRBJ2-7 better. CDR1 SGHRS and CDR2 YFSETQ come from the germline V gene. The CDR3 has 12 amino acids. CDR3 nucleotide sequence: TGCGCCAGCAGCTTTGTCGGGGACGAGCAGTACTTC. This translates into CASSFVGDEQYF.

This chain uses TRBV7-9 with TRBJ1-4; D is ambiguous. Germline assignment: CDR1 SEHNR and CDR2 FQNEAQ (reference sequence). The CDR3 has 14 residues. Trimming stripped 8 bases from V and 4 bases from J, with 14 bases between. The DNA of the CDR3 is TGTGCCAGCCTAGAAGTAGGACTTAATGAAAAACTGTTTTTT. This encodes CASLEVGLNEKLFF.

V and J are TRBV28 and TRBJ2-1; TRBD2 aligns across 14 bases. CDR1 and CDR2 from the germline V gene are MDHEN and SYDVKM. The CDR3 is 16 amino acids. V lost 6 bases to trimming and J lost 8 bases; unmatched junction nucleotides: 9. Written as DNA, the CDR3 is TGTGCCAGCAGCTCCGGGACTAGCGGGAGTATATATGAGCAGTTCTTC. Amino acids: CASSSGTSGSIYEQFF.